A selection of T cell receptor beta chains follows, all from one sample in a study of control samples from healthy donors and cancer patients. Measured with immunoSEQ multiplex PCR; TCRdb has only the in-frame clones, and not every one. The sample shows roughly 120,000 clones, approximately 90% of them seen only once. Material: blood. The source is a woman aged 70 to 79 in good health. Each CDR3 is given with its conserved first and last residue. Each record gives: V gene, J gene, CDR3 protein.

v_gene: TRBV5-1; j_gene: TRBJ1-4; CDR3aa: CASSLAWDQGGEKLFF
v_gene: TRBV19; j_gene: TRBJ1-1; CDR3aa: CASSIEGSSTEAFF
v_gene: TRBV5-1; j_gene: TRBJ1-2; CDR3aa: CASSLTGRDYGYTF
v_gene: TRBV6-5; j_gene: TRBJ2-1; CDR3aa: CASSPRRGEQFF
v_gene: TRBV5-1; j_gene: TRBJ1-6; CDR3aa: CASSWRGPDSPLHF
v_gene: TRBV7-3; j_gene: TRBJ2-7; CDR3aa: CASSLHPGGEQYF
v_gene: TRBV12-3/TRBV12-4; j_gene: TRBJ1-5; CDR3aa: CASTLGVQPQHF
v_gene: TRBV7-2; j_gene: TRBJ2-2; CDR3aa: CASRASGTGELFF
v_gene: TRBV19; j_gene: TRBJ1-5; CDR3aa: CASSIRTGSSNQPQHF
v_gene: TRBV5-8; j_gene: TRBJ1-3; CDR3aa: CASSLNSVADTIYF
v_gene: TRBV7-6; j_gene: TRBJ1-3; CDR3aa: CASSSPGQGAQSSGNTIYF
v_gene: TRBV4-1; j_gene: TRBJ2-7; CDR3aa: CASSQGDNYEQYF
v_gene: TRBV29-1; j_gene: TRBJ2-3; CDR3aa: CSASRQALSTDTQYF
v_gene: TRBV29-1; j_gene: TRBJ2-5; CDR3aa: CSVENGGAQYF
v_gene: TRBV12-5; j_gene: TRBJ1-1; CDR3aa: CASGLVPSRAFF
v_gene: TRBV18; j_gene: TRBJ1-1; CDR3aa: CASSPGRENPEAFF
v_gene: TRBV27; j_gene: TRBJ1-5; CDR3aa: CASSLNAAGYLPQHF
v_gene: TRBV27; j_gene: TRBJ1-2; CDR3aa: CASSLQGLGGYTF
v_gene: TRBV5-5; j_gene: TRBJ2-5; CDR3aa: CASSLARQQETQYF
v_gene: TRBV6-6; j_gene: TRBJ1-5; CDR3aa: CASRQGSNQPQHF
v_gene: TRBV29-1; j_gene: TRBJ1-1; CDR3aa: CSVEETGVSTEAFF
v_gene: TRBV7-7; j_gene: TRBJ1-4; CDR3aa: CASSLDRGEKLFF
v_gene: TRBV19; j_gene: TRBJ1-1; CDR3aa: CASIPFGGAQAFF
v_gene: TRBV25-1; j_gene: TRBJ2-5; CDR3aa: CASSGAGTQKQETQYF
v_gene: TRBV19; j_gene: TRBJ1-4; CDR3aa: CASNSPGLSEKLFF
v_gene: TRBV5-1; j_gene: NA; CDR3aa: CASSFVTSGYNEQFF
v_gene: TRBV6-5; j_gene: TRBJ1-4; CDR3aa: CASSSVGGNEKLFF
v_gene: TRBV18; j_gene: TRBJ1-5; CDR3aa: CASSPLGDSQPQHF
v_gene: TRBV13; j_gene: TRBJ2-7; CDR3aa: CASSLGLDRYSYEQYF
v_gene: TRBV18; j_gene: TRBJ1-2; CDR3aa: CASSTTGVEGYTF
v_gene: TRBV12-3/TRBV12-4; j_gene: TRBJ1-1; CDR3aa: CASTLGEAEAFF
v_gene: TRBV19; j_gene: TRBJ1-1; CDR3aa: CASSLGVNTEAFF
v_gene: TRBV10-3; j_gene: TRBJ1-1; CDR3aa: CAIGRGTGYMNTEAFF
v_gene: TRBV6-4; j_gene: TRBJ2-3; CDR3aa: CASSLDFTDTQYF
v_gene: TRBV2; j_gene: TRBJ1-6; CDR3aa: CASSFDRDNSNSPLHF
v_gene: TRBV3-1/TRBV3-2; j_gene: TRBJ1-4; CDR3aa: CASTPGGSEKLFF
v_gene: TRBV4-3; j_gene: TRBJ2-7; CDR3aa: CASSQGAGGAYEQYF
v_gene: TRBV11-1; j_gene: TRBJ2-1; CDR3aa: CASSLALADSYNEQFF
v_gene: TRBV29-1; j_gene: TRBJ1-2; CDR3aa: CSVLQGNYGYTF
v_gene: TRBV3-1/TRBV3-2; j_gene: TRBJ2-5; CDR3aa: CASSQDLASGGRRSQYF
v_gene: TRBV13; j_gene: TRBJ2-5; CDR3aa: CASSPGSGPWETQYF
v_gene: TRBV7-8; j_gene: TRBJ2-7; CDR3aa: CASSLSGGYEQYF
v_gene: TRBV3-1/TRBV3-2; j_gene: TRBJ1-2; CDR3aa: CASSPSRGGTGPYGYTF
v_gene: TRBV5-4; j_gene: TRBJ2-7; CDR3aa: CASSLRLVAHYEQYF